Below, one TCR beta chain is given with its context. These data are taken from a study of technical replicates of blood from a few donors. V lost 4 bases and J lost 5; bases outside the gene matches: 6. Germline loops: CDR1 LNHNV, CDR2 YYDKDF (reference sequence). The CDR3 sequence is 17 residues long. Libraries were prepared by immunoSEQ multiplex PCR; TCRdb keeps only in-frame clonotypes and omits some of them. Of some 74,000 clones detected, roughly 92% appear once; the ten largest clones hold approximately 0.4%. The receptor comes from a human donor in good health. The rearrangement joins TRBV15 to TRBJ2-2, with 14 bases fitting TRBD2. The specimen sequenced was T cells isolated from PBMCs. The CDR3 reads CATSKGRTSGRTGELFF. CDR3 DNA: TGTGCCACCAGCAAGGGTCGGACTAGCGGGAGGACCGGGGAGCTGTTTTTT. Looking up the rest from reference TRBV15 and TRBJ2-2 gives the full variable domain: DAMVIQNPRYQVTQFGKPVTLSCSQTLNHNVMYWYQQKSSQAPKLLFHYYDKDFNNEADTPDNFQSRRPNTSFCFLDIRSPGLGDTAMYLCATSKGRTSGRTGELFFGEGSRLTVL.